Listed here is a single T cell receptor beta chain. The sample belongs to a study of shared clonotypes between healthy human individuals. From germline, CDR1 is SNHLY and CDR2 FYNNEI. The CDR3 is 11 residues long. V lost 6 bases, J lost 7 bases, and 6 bases lay in between. Here immunoSEQ multiplex PCR was the method, and the copy in TCRdb shows in-frame clones only, minus some. The repertoire includes a few million clones, more than 90% of them detected once, and around 0.13% sits in the top ten. The clonotype was recovered from a man between 18 and 29 years old in good health. The chain carries TRBV2 and TRBJ2-2; unclear D gene. Sequenced: naive CD4+ T cells sorted from blood. As for subset: CD45RA+ positively selected. The CDR3 protein is CASREFGELFF. In nucleotides, the CDR3 is TGTGCCAGCAGGGAGTTCGGGGAGCTGTTTTTT.